These T cell receptor beta chains were read from a single sample in a study of blood T cell repertoires in COVID-19. The repertoire was sequenced with immunoSEQ multiplex PCR; TCRdb's copy has only in-frame clones and lacks some. Of about 270,000 clones listed, approximately 92% are singletons. The sequenced sample consisted of PBMCs or T cells enriched from blood (not recorded which). These receptors originate from a young woman who had recovered from COVID-19. The CDR3 runs from the conserved cysteine through the conserved F or W. The D gene is left open where the match is weak. Rows give clone size only sometimes, using once, few, many, or a class for an expanded clone.

.	TRBJ2-7	12	.	TRBV11-2	TGTGCCAGCAGCTTAGGGAGGGACGAGCAGTACTTC	CASSLGRDEQYF
TRBD1	TRBJ2-1	14	once	TRBV24-1	TGTGCCACCAAGGACAGGGGCACCTACAATGAGCAGTTCTTC	CATKDRGTYNEQFF
.	TRBJ1-2	13	.	TRBV12-3/TRBV12-4	TGTGCCAGCAGCCACGCGGGGGGCGATGGCTACACCTTC	CASSHAGGDGYTF
TRBD1	TRBJ2-5	16	.	TRBV11-3	TGTGCCAGCAGCACCGGGACAGAGAGATCCCAAGAGACCCAGTACTTC	CASSTGTERSQETQYF
TRBD1	TRBJ1-2	19	.	TRBV15	TGTGCCACCAGCAGAGATCCGGGACAGGATCCAAAACTTAACTATGGCTACACCTTC	CATSRDPGQDPKLNYGYTF
TRBD1	TRBJ1-2	14	.	TRBV5-1	TGCGCCAGCAGCTTGGGTACAGGGGGCTATGGCTACACCTTC	CASSLGTGGYGYTF
.	TRBJ1-1	15	.	TRBV28	TGTGCCAGCAGTTTATGGGGGGCGCTGGGGACTGAAGCTTTCTTT	CASSLWGALGTEAFF
TRBD1	TRBJ2-7	16	.	TRBV6-6	TGTGCCAGCAGTTTACGGGACAGGGTGATCTCCTACGAGCAGTACTTC	CASSLRDRVISYEQYF
.	TRBJ2-1	15	.	TRBV6-6	TGTGCCAGCAGTGCCCCTGGGACACCGAACAATGAGCAGTTCTTC	CASSAPGTPNNEQFF
.	TRBJ2-5	15	.	TRBV11-1	TGTGCCAGCAGCAAACCTCGACACAACCAAGAGACCCAGTACTTC	CASSKPRHNQETQYF
.	TRBJ1-5	15	.	TRBV15	TGTGCCACCAGCAGAGATCTTCAGGCCAATCAGCCCCAGCATTTT	CATSRDLQANQPQHF